These 16 T cell receptor beta chains came from one sample sequenced in a study of shared clonotypes between healthy human individuals. The repertoire was sequenced with immunoSEQ multiplex PCR; TCRdb's copy has only in-frame clones and lacks some. The table lists about 95,000 clones, less than 80% of them singletons. Source material: memory CD8+ T cells sorted from blood. As for subset: CD45RO+ cells pooled with CCR7-negative TemRA cells. The source is a man younger than 40 in good health.

This clone has only one observation. V and J are TRBV5-6 and TRBJ2-3; D remains ambiguous. The V gene lost 3 bases and the J gene lost 1 base, with 12 bases spanning the gap. Germline V CDR1 and CDR2: SGHDT, YYEEEE. CDR3 length: 15 amino acids. The CDR3 spells CASSSAPLGTDTQYF. The CDR3 coding sequence is TGTGCCAGCAGCTCCGCCCCCCTTGGCACAGATACGCAGTATTTT. Based on the CDR3 plus reference TRBV5-6 and TRBJ2-3, the full variable domain is DAGVTQSPTHLIKTRGQQVTLRCSPKSGHDTVSWYQQALGQGPQFIFQYYEEEERQRGNFPDRFSGHQFPNYSSELNVNALLLGDSALYLCASSSAPLGTDTQYFGPGTRLTVL.

At least ten counts were recorded for this clone. The V call is TRBV9, the J call TRBJ2-6; the D is unclear. The CDR3 is 15 residues long. Looked up from germline, CDR1 is SGDLS and CDR2 is YYNGEE. Trimming took 1 base from V and 3 from J, leaving 8 bases between them. CDR3 DNA sequence: TGTGCCAGCAGCGTACCTGGGGTTGGGGCCAACGTCCTGACTTTC. It encodes CASSVPGVGANVLTF.

The V call is TRBV19, the J call TRBJ2-1, with 10 bases identical to TRBD2. Germline V gene sequence: CDR1 LNHDA, CDR2 SQIVND (reference sequence). J gave up 2 bases and V 5 bases, and 9 bases lay outside the gene matches. CDR3 size: 17 residues. In nucleotides, the CDR3 is TGTGCCAGTAGTTCCCGAGGGAGCGGGAGGGCCTACAATGAGCAGTTCTTC. Translation: CASSSRGSGRAYNEQFF.

This clone has more than one count but fewer than ten. This rearrangement joins TRBV7-2 to TRBJ2-1; 8 bases agree with TRBD1. The V segment lost 5 bases and the J segment 10 bases; nucleotides outside the gene matches: 13. Per germline, CDR1 SGHTA and CDR2 FQGNSA. The CDR3 has 15 amino acids. CDR3 sequence reads: CASSRVADRGGEQFF. The CDR3 nucleotides are TGTGCCAGCAGCCGAGTCGCAGACAGGGGCGGCGAGCAGTTCTTC. Full variable domain (rest looked up from reference TRBV7-2 and TRBJ2-1): GAGVSQSPSNKVTEKGKDVELRCDPISGHTALYWYRQSLGQGLEFLIYFQGNSAPDKSGLPSDRFSAERTGGSVSTLTIQRTQQEDSAVYLCASSRVADRGGEQFFGPGTRLTVL.

This clone was recorded at least ten times. The chain has TRBV10-3 and TRBJ2-3, with 9 bases lining up with TRBD2. From germline, CDR1 is ENHRY and CDR2 SYGVKD. Trimming cost V 7 bases and J 2 bases; bases outside gene matches: 1. CDR3 length: 13 amino acids. The CDR3 loop reads CAITSGTTDTQYF. The CDR3 bases are TGTGCCATCACTAGCGGGACCACAGATACGCAGTATTTT.

The sample holds one count of this clone. The V call is TRBV10-1, the J call TRBJ1-1; possibly TRBD1 for D (6 bases). V was cut by 4 bases and J by 3 bases, with 12 bases left in between. This CDR3 is 14 amino acids long. CDR1 and CDR2 (germline): WNHNN, SYGVQD (reference sequence). The CDR3: CASSGGRPHTEAFF. The CDR3 region has the DNA TGCGCCAGCAGTGGGGGGCGGCCTCACACTGAAGCTTTCTTT.

The chain combines TRBV7-9 with TRBJ2-5; the match to TRBD2 covers 7 bases. CDR1 and CDR2 (germline): SEHNR, FQNEAQ (reference sequence). This CDR3 spans 15 amino acids. J was trimmed by 0 bases and V by 5 bases; bases with no gene match: 6. The CDR3 DNA is TGTGCCAGCAGCCAGATTGGGGGGGACCAAGAGACCCAGTACTTC. This sequence encodes CASSQIGGDQETQYF.

The chain is built from TRBV19 and TRBJ2-1; a possible D gene is TRBD2 (6 bases). The CDR3 totals 13 residues. Germline lookup yields CDR1 LNHDA and CDR2 SQIVND (reference sequence). The ends were cut back, 4 bases at V and 6 bases at J, with 10 bases in the middle. The CDR3 spells CASSTTSLNEQFF. The CDR3 bases are TGTGCCAGTAGTACTACTAGCCTCAATGAGCAGTTCTTC. The whole variable domain, filled in from reference TRBV19 and TRBJ2-1, reads DGGITQSPKYLFRKEGQNVTLSCEQNLNHDAMYWYRQDPGQGLRLIYYSQIVNDFQKGDIAEGYSVSREKKESFPLTVTSAQKNPTAFYLCASSTTSLNEQFFGPGTRLTVL.

V is TRBV6-1 and J is TRBJ2-7; D is possibly TRBD1 or TRBD2 (6 bases each). CDR1 and CDR2 from the germline V gene are MNHNS and SASEGT. V was pared by 10 bases and J by 9 bases, with 22 bases between. This CDR3 is 13 amino acids long. CDR3 nucleotide sequence: TGTGCCACAGGTGTTGTGGGGGGCGACCGGCAGTACTTC. Translating it yields CATGVVGGDRQYF.

The rearrangement links TRBV7-7 to TRBJ2-1, with D possibly being TRBD2 (6 bases). The CDR3 sequence is 15 residues long. Trimming stripped 0 bases from V and 3 bases from J, with 9 bases between. Germline CDR1 and CDR2: SSHAT and FNYEAQ (reference sequence). Here the CDR3 reads CASSLAGTVYNEQFF. As DNA, the CDR3 is TGTGCCAGCAGCTTAGCTGGGACTGTCTACAATGAGCAGTTCTTC.

The gene calls are TRBV27 and TRBJ2-1, with TRBD2 matching over 10 bases. Germline V CDR1 and CDR2: MNHEY, SMNVEV (reference sequence). Losses at the gene ends were 5 bases for V and 6 bases for J; bases not matched to a gene: 10. The CDR3 length is 16 residues. CDR3 residues: CASSTLTSGRSNEQFF. CDR3 nucleotides: TGTGCCAGCAGTACCCTGACTAGCGGGCGGTCCAATGAGCAGTTCTTC.

V gene TRBV4-1 combines with J gene TRBJ2-6; no clear D gene. The V and J ends lost 4 bases and 0 bases respectively, with 7 bases between them. The CDR3 length is 15 residues. The germline V gene has CDR1 MGHRA and CDR2 YSYEKL. The chain's CDR3 is CASSLGFSGANVLTF. Here the CDR3 DNA reads TGCGCCAGCAGCCTTGGATTCTCTGGGGCCAACGTCCTGACTTTC.

This chain connects TRBV29-1 to TRBJ2-1, with TRBD2 identical over 7 bases. CDR1 is SQVTM and CDR2 is ANQGSEA in the germline V gene. Trimming cost V 3 bases and J 0 bases; bases outside gene matches: 8. This CDR3 has 16 amino acids. Here the CDR3 DNA reads TGCAGCGTTGATACCCTAGCGGAGAGCTCCTACAATGAGCAGTTCTTC. Protein: CSVDTLAESSYNEQFF.

The V call is TRBV18, the J call TRBJ1-3; D unresolved. CDR3 length: 17 residues. V was shortened by 0 bases and J by 0 bases, with 12 bases between the two germline ends. Per germline, CDR1 KGHSH and CDR2 LQKENI. This CDR3 reads CASSPPSAGLSGNTIYF. DNA of the CDR3: TGTGCCAGCTCACCACCCAGCGCAGGCCTCTCTGGAAACACCATATATTTT.

The gene calls are TRBV25-1 and TRBJ2-1; the D is unclear. The CDR3 contains 15 residues. Trimming removed 4 bases from V and 5 bases from J, with 15 bases in between. CDR1 is MGHDK, CDR2 SYGVNS, per germline. This CDR3 is CASSVGRQANNEQFF. The CDR3 DNA is TGTGCCAGCAGTGTCGGCAGGCAGGCGAACAATGAGCAGTTCTTC.

This chain joins TRBV19 and TRBJ1-2; 8 bases match TRBD1. The CDR3 has 13 residues. The germline V gene has CDR1 LNHDA and CDR2 SQIVND (reference sequence). Trimming took 5 bases from V and 4 from J; bases not matched to a gene: 3. CDR3 nucleotides: TGTGCCAGTAGTCCCGGGACAGGCTATGGCTACACCTTC. Its protein product is CASSPGTGYGYTF.